Sequencing of this TCR beta chain was carried out in a study of OX40 agonist ivuxolimab in advanced cancers. Turning to the study itself: Partial responses were recorded for three patients, including one with hepatocellular carcinoma and two with cutaneous melanoma.

The CDR3 totals 16 residues. Germline assignment: CDR1 MNHEY and CDR2 SVGAGI. V shed 0 bases and J shed 2 bases, with 13 bases lying between them. This table comes from immunoSEQ multiplex PCR, and its TCRdb copy is limited to in-frame clones, with some not included. Of tens of thousands of clones in the sample, 92% are singletons; the top ten hold about 3.4%. The source is an adult with an advanced solid tumor such as melanoma, head and neck, liver or kidney cancer. The rearrangement uses TRBV6-5 and TRBJ1-2; maybe TRBD1 (5 bases). The material sequenced was CD4+ or CD8+ T cells sorted from blood, taken in a trial of the OX40 agonist ivuxolimab. CDR3 bases: TGTGCCAGCAGTTACTCAACAAGGGGCGGGAACTATGGCTACACCTTC. Its translation: CASSYSTRGGNYGYTF.